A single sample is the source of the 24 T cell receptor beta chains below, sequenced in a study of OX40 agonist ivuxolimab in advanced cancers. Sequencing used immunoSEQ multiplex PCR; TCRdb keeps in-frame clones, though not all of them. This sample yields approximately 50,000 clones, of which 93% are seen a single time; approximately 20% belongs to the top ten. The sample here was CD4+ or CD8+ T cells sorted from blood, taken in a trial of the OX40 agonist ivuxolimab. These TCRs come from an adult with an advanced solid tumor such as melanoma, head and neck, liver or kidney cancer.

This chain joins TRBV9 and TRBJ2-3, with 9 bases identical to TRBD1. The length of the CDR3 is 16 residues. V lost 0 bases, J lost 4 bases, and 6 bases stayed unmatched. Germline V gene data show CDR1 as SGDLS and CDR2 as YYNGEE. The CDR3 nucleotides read TGTGCCAGCAGCGTAGTTCGGGACAGGGTCTCAGATACGCAGTATTTT. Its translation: CASSVVRDRVSDTQYF.

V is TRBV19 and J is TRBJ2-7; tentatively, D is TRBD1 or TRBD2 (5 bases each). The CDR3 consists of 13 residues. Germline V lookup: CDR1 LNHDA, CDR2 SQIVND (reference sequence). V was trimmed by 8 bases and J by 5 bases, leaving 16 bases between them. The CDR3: CASREGHSDEQYF. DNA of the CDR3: TGTGCCAGTCGAGAGGGGCACAGCGACGAGCAGTACTTC.

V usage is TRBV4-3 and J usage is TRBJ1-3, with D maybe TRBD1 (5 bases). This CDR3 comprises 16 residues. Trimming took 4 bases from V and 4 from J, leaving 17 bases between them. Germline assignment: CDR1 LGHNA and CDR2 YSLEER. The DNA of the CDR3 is TGCGCCAGCAGCCGCCTCTACGACTCAGGGGGAAACACCATATATTTT. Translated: CASSRLYDSGGNTIYF.

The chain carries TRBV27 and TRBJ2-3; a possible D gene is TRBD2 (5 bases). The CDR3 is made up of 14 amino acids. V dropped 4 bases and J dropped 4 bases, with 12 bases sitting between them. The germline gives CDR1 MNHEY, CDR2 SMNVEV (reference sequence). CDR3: CASSSGFMADTQYF. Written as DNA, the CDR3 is TGTGCCAGCAGTTCGGGGTTTATGGCAGATACGCAGTATTTT.

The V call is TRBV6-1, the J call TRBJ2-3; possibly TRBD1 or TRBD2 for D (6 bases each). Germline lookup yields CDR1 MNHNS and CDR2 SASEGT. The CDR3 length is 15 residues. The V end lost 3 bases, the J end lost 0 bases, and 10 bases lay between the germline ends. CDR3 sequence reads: CASSDGGASTDTQYF. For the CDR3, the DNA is TGTGCCAGCAGTGACGGGGGCGCGAGCACAGATACGCAGTATTTT.

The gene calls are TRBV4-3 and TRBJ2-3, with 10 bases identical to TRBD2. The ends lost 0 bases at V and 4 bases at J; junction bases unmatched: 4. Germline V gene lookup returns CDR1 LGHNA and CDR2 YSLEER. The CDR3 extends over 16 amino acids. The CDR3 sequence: CASSQDFSGRPDTQYF. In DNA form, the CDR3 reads TGCGCCAGCAGCCAAGATTTTAGCGGGAGGCCAGATACGCAGTATTTT.

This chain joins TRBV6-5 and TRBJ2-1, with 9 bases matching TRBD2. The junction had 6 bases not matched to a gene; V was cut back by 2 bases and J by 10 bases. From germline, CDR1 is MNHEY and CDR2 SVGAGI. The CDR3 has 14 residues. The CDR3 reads CASSYGASGTEQFF. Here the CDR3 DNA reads TGTGCCAGCAGTTACGGGGCTAGCGGGACGGAGCAGTTCTTC.

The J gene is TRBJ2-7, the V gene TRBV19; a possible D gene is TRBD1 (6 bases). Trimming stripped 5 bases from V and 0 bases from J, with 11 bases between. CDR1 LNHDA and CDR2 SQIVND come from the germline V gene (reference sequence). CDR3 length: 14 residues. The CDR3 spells CASSWQGSSYEQYF. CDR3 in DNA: TGTGCCAGTAGTTGGCAGGGGAGCTCCTACGAGCAGTACTTC. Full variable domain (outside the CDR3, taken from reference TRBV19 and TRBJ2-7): DGGITQSPKYLFRKEGQNVTLSCEQNLNHDAMYWYRQDPGQGLRLIYYSQIVNDFQKGDIAEGYSVSREKKESFPLTVTSAQKNPTAFYLCASSWQGSSYEQYFGPGTRLTVT.

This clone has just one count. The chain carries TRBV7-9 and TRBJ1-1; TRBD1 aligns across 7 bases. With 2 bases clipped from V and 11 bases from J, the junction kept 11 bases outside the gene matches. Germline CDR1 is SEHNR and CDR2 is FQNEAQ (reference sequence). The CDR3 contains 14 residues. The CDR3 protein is CASSLPHATGWAFF. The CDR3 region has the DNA TGTGCCAGCAGCTTACCCCACGCGACAGGGTGGGCTTTCTTT.

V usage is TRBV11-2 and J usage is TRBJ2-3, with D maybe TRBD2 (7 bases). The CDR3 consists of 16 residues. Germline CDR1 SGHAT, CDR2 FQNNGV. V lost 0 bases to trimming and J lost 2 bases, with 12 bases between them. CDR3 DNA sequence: TGTGCCAGCAGCTTAGATCGGGGGGCGGTCACAGATACGCAGTATTTT. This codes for CASSLDRGAVTDTQYF. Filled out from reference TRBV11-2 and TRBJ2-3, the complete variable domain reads EAGVAQSPRYKIIEKRQSVAFWCNPISGHATLYWYQQILGQGPKLLIQFQNNGVVDDSQLPKDRFSAERLKGVDSTLKIQPAKLEDSAVYLCASSLDRGAVTDTQYFGPGTRLTVL.

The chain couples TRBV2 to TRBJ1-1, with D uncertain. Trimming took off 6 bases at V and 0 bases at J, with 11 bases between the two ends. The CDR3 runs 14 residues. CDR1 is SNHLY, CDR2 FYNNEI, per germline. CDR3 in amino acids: CASSLEGMNTEAFF. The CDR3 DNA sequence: TGTGCCAGCAGCTTAGAAGGGATGAACACTGAAGCTTTCTTT.

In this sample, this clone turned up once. The CDR3 loop is CASSIRGQESEAFF. The CDR3 DNA sequence: TGTGCCAGTAGTATAAGGGGACAGGAGTCTGAAGCTTTCTTT. The V and J genes are TRBV19 and TRBJ1-1; 8 bases are a match to TRBD1. The CDR3 extends over 14 amino acids. Germline V gene lookup returns CDR1 LNHDA and CDR2 SQIVND (reference sequence). V shed 2 bases and J 6 bases; nucleotides not matched to a gene: 5.

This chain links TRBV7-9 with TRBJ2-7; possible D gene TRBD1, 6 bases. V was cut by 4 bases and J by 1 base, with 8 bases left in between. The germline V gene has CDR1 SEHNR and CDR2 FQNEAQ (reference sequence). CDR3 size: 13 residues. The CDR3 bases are TGTGCCAGCAGCTCCGGACAGTCCTACGAGCAGTACTTC. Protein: CASSSGQSYEQYF.

CDR3 sequence: CASSLAGGPRETQYF. CDR3 DNA: TGTGCCAGCAGTTTAGCGGGAGGGCCCAGAGAGACCCAGTACTTC. This chain joins TRBV28 and TRBJ2-5; 9 bases line up with TRBD2. Germline V gives CDR1 MDHEN, CDR2 SYDVKM. V was clipped by 2 bases and J by 4 bases; unmatched bases: 5. This CDR3 contains 15 residues.

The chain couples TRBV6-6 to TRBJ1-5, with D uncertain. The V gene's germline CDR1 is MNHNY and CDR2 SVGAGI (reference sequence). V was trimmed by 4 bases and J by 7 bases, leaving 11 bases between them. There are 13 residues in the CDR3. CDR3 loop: CASSSAGWQPQHF. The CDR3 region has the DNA TGTGCCAGCAGTTCAGCAGGCTGGCAGCCCCAGCATTTT.

This CDR3 reads CASGLWSTGTGELFF. In DNA form, the CDR3 reads TGTGCTAGTGGTTTGTGGTCGACAGGGACCGGGGAGCTGTTTTTT. V is TRBV12-5 and J is TRBJ2-2, with 7 positions matching TRBD1. The CDR3 totals 15 residues. Losses at the gene ends were 2 bases for V and 5 bases for J; bases not matched to a gene: 5. Germline values: CDR1 LGHNT, CDR2 FRNRAP.

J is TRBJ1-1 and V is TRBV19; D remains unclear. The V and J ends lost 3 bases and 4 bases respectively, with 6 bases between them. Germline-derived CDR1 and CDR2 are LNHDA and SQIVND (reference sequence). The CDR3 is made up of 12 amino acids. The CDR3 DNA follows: TGTGCCAGTAGTATGGTGGGCACTGAAGCTTTCTTT. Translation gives CASSMVGTEAFF.

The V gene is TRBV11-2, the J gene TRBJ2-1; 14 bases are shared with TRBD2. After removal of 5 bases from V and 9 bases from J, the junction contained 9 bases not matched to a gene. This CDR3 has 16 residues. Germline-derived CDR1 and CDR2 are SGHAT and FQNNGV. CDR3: CASSPGTSGSLGEQFF. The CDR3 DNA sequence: TGTGCCAGCAGCCCCGGGACTAGCGGGAGCCTGGGTGAGCAGTTCTTC.

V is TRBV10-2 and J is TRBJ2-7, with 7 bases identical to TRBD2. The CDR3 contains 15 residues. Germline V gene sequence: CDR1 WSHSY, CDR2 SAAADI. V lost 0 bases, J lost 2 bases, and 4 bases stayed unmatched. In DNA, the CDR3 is TGCGCCAGCAGTGAGTCTCGGGGGGTTCCCTACGAGCAGTACTTC. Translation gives CASSESRGVPYEQYF.

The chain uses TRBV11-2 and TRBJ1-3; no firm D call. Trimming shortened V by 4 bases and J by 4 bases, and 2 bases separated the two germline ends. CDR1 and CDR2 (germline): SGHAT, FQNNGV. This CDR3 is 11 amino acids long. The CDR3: CASSYGNTIYF. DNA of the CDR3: TGTGCCAGCAGCTACGGAAACACCATATATTTT.

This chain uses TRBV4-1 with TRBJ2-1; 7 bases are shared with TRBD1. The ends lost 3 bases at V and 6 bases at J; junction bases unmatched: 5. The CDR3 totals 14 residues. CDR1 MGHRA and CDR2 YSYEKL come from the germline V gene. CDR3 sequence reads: CASSHRGTVNEQFF. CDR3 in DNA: TGCGCCAGCAGCCACAGGGGGACAGTCAATGAGCAGTTCTTC.

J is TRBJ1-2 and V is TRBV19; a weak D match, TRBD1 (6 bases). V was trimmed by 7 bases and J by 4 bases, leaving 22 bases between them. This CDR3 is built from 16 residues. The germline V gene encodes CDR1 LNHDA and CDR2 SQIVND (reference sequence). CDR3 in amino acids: CASTSRGGRVIYGYTF. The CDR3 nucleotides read TGTGCCAGTACTTCCCGGGGGGGGCGCGTCATCTATGGCTACACCTTC.

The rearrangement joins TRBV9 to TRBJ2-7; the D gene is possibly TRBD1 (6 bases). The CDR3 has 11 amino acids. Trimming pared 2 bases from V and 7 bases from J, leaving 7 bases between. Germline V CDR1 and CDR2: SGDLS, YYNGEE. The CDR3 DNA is TGTGCCAGCAGCGTCGGACAGGAGCAGTACTTC. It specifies CASSVGQEQYF.

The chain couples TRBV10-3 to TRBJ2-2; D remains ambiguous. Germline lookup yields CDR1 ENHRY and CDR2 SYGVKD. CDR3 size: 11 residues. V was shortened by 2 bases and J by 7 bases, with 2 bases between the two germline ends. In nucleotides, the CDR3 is TGTGCCATCAGTGAGGACGGGGAGCTGTTTTTT. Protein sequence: CAISEDGELFF.